The 31 T cell receptor beta chains reported below all come from one sample, sequenced in a study of blood T cell repertoires in COVID-19. Only in-frame clones appear in the TCRdb table, and some are missing; sequencing was by immunoSEQ multiplex PCR. The sample has a few hundred thousand clones; roughly 90% are singletons. The source material was PBMCs or T cells enriched from blood (not recorded which). These receptor sequences come from a man aged 35 to 55 who had recovered from COVID-19.

V and J are TRBV6-5 and TRBJ1-2; D perhaps matches TRBD1 (5 bases). This CDR3 spans 13 amino acids. V lost 10 bases, J lost 2 bases, and 14 bases lay in between. Germline CDR1 MNHEY, CDR2 SVGAGI. The DNA of the CDR3 is TGTGCCACCCTTCCAGGGATGAACTATGGCTACACCTTC. It translates to CATLPGMNYGYTF.

The chain combines TRBV25-1 with TRBJ1-2; a possible D gene is TRBD1 (5 bases). CDR3 length: 13 amino acids. Germline V gene lookup returns CDR1 MGHDK and CDR2 SYGVNS. V lost 5 bases and J 4 bases, leaving 11 bases between the germline ends. The CDR3 DNA is TGTGCCAGCAGTTTGACAGATATCTATGGCTACACCTTC. Amino acid sequence: CASSLTDIYGYTF.

In the case of this clone: The identical CDR3 is also encoded by other nucleotide sequences in the sample. The rearrangement joins TRBV19 to TRBJ1-4, with D unclear. In germline, CDR1 is LNHDA, CDR2 SQIVND (reference sequence). Trimming took 3 bases from V and 9 from J, leaving 8 bases between them. This CDR3 has 12 amino acids. CDR3 protein: CASSIGGKKLFF. The DNA for the CDR3 is TGTGCCAGTAGTATTGGAGGGAAAAAACTGTTTTTT.

The chain has TRBV15 and TRBJ2-7; weak D call: TRBD1 (6 bases). Germline V gene data show CDR1 as LNHNV and CDR2 as YYDKDF (reference sequence). CDR3 length: 20 residues. The V and J ends lost 0 bases and 0 bases respectively, with 24 bases between them. The CDR3 DNA sequence: TGTGCCACCAGCAGAGAGCTGACAGGTTTTCGGGATCTACGCTCCTACGAGCAGTACTTC. This sequence encodes CATSRELTGFRDLRSYEQYF.

The chain carries TRBV3-1 (or the pseudogene TRBV3-2) and TRBJ2-7; D is possibly TRBD2 (5 bases). The germline CDR1 and CDR2 sequences are LGHDT and YNNKEL (reference sequence). V was cut by 4 bases and J by 0 bases, with 10 bases left in between. The CDR3 is made up of 14 amino acids. The CDR3 here is CASSRGLNSYEQYF. The CDR3 DNA sequence: TGTGCCAGCAGCCGCGGGCTGAACTCCTACGAGCAGTACTTC.

The chain couples TRBV24-1 to TRBJ2-5; TRBD1 agrees at 7 bases. This CDR3 comprises 15 residues. The junction had 8 bases not matched to a gene; V was cut back by 6 bases and J by 2 bases. CDR1 is KGHDR and CDR2 is SFDVKD in the germline V gene. The CDR3 is CATSRRGQAQETQYF. Written as DNA, the CDR3 is TGTGCCACCAGTCGTAGGGGGCAGGCTCAAGAGACCCAGTACTTC.

The table lists this clone with a count of one. V usage is TRBV7-9 and J usage is TRBJ1-3; D is possibly TRBD1 (5 bases). The CDR3 consists of 16 residues. V was trimmed by 2 bases and J by 4 bases, leaving 15 bases between them. Germline lookup yields CDR1 SEHNR and CDR2 FQNEAQ (reference sequence). The CDR3 DNA is TGTGCCAGCAGCTTACCTGCAGGGCCCTCCGGAAACACCATATATTTT. Its protein is CASSLPAGPSGNTIYF.

The chain recombines TRBV30 with TRBJ2-7; 8 nucleotides align to TRBD1. CDR3 length: 15 residues. Germline lookup yields CDR1 GTSNPN and CDR2 SVGIG (reference sequence). The V and J ends lost 1 base and 5 bases, in that order; junction bases with no gene match: 10. CDR3 sequence reads: CAWSARTGQGDEQYF. CDR3 DNA sequence: TGTGCCTGGAGTGCCCGGACAGGGCAGGGGGACGAGCAGTACTTC.

This chain joins TRBV6-5 and TRBJ2-1; 8 nucleotides match TRBD1. Germline V gene sequence: CDR1 MNHEY, CDR2 SVGAGI. The CDR3 totals 14 residues. The ends lost 2 bases at V and 7 bases at J; junction bases unmatched: 4. CDR3 sequence reads: CASSYQGAVNEQFF. In nucleotides, the CDR3 is TGTGCCAGCAGTTACCAGGGGGCGGTAAATGAGCAGTTCTTC.

The J gene is TRBJ2-1, the V gene TRBV4-3, with TRBD2 as a possible D gene (5 bases). The germline CDR1 and CDR2 sequences are LGHNA and YSLEER. The CDR3 is 15 residues long. Between the trimmed V and J ends, which lost 4 bases and 10 bases, there was a span of 20 bases. In DNA, the CDR3 is TGCGCCAGCAGCCCTGGACTGATGGGTCTACGGGAGCAGTTCTTC. The encoded protein is CASSPGLMGLREQFF.

The CDR3 DNA follows: TGTGCCAGCTCACCAGATCAGGGAACTAATGAAAAACTGTTTTTT. This translates into CASSPDQGTNEKLFF. The V gene is TRBV18, the J gene TRBJ1-4; a possible D gene is TRBD1 (5 bases). Germline CDR1 and CDR2: KGHSH and LQKENI. The CDR3 totals 15 residues. V lost 2 bases, J lost 1 base, and 8 bases lay in between.

V gene TRBV5-1 combines with J gene TRBJ2-1; 9 nucleotides agree with TRBD2. Unmatched junction bases numbered 11, after V lost 4 bases and J lost 12 bases. Germline-derived CDR1 and CDR2 are SGHRS and YFSETQ. The CDR3 spans 14 residues. CDR3 sequence reads: CASSLLLRREGQFF. The CDR3, as DNA: TGCGCCAGCAGCCTGCTCCTAAGGCGGGAGGGGCAGTTCTTC. Drawing the rest from reference TRBV5-1 and TRBJ2-1, the complete variable domain is KAGVTQTPRYLIKTRGQQVTLSCSPISGHRSVSWYQQTPGQGLQFLFEYFSETQRNKGNFPGRFSGRQFSNSRSEMNVSTLELGDSALYLCASSLLLRREGQFFGPGTRLTVL.

V usage is TRBV27 and J usage is TRBJ2-1, with 12 nucleotides matching TRBD2. This CDR3 contains 17 residues. Trimming took 2 bases from V and 0 from J; bases not matched to a gene: 2. The V gene's germline CDR1 is MNHEY and CDR2 SMNVEV (reference sequence). Here the CDR3 DNA reads TGTGCCAGCAGTTTACCTAGCGGGGGGGCCTCCTACAATGAGCAGTTCTTC. Its translation: CASSLPSGGASYNEQFF.

The CDR3 sequence is CASSRTPGTGGGRDNEQFF. CDR3 nucleotides: TGTGCCAGCAGTCGGACCCCGGGGACAGGGGGCGGAAGGGACAATGAGCAGTTCTTC. The chain is built from TRBV28 and TRBJ2-1, with 12 bases matching TRBD1. This CDR3 spans 19 amino acids. Germline lookup yields CDR1 MDHEN and CDR2 SYDVKM. V lost 5 bases and J lost 5; bases outside the gene matches: 16.

The rearrangement links TRBV24-1 to TRBJ1-2; unclear D gene. CDR3 length: 12 residues. Germline V gene lookup returns CDR1 KGHDR and CDR2 SFDVKD. V lost 4 bases to trimming and J lost 8 bases, with 10 bases between them. CDR3 loop: CATSDHSPGYTF. The DNA for the CDR3 is TGTGCCACCAGTGACCACAGTCCCGGCTACACCTTC.

The rearrangement uses TRBV7-9 and TRBJ2-3; 9 bases are shared with TRBD2. In germline, CDR1 is SEHNR, CDR2 FQNEAQ (reference sequence). J lost 10 bases, V lost 1 base, and 9 bases had no gene match. The CDR3 covers 15 residues. Written as DNA, the CDR3 is TGTGCCAGCAGCTTAGGGGGACTAGCTGATATTCCGCAGTATTTT. It codes for CASSLGGLADIPQYF.

The chain couples TRBV30 to TRBJ1-2, with D perhaps TRBD1 (6 bases). V lost 2 bases to trimming and J lost 7 bases, with 20 bases between them. Germline assignment: CDR1 GTSNPN and CDR2 SVGIG (reference sequence). There are 15 residues in the CDR3. CDR3 coding DNA: TGTGCCTGGAGTCCCGCTCCACAGGGAATGTTTGGCTACACCTTC. Translation gives CAWSPAPQGMFGYTF.

J is TRBJ1-1 and V is TRBV9, with TRBD1 as a possible D gene (6 bases). The CDR3 runs to 14 residues. The germline gives CDR1 SGDLS, CDR2 YYNGEE. Trimming left V 0 bases short and J 0 bases short, with 6 bases between. This CDR3 reads CASSVGDMNTEAFF. CDR3 nucleotide sequence: TGTGCCAGCAGCGTAGGGGACATGAACACTGAAGCTTTCTTT.

The rearrangement uses TRBV20-1 and TRBJ2-1; 13 bases are a match to TRBD2. Germline trimming cut 6 bases from V and 6 bases from J; bases unmatched to any gene: 14. The CDR3 loop spans 17 amino acids. Germline assignment: CDR1 DFQATT and CDR2 SNEGSKA (reference sequence). For the CDR3, the DNA is TGCAGTGCCAGTACTAGCGGGGGGGACCCTCGGGGCAATGAGCAGTTCTTC. Its protein product is CSASTSGGDPRGNEQFF.

This chain connects TRBV9 to TRBJ2-1; TRBD2 agrees at 11 bases. V dropped 1 base and J dropped 8; count of bases not matched to a gene: 5. The CDR3 spans 15 residues. Germline V lookup: CDR1 SGDLS, CDR2 YYNGEE. The CDR3 nucleotides are TGTGCCAGCAGCGTACGGACTAGCGGGCTGCATGAGCAGTTCTTC. Translation gives CASSVRTSGLHEQFF. Drawing the rest from reference TRBV9 and TRBJ2-1, the complete variable domain is DSGVTQTPKHLITATGQRVTLRCSPRSGDLSVYWYQQSLDQGLQFLIQYYNGEERAKGNILERFSAQQFPDLHSELNLSSLELGDSALYFCASSVRTSGLHEQFFGPGTRLTVL.

The chain carries TRBV24-1 and TRBJ2-1, with a possible D match to TRBD1 (6 bases). The V end was cut by 11 bases, the J end by 1 base, with 11 bases between. CDR1 KGHDR and CDR2 SFDVKD come from the germline V gene. This CDR3 has 13 amino acids. CDR3 loop: CAIARGSYNEQFF. The CDR3, as DNA: TGTGCCATTGCCAGGGGTTCCTACAATGAGCAGTTCTTC.

The CDR3: CASSEPGLSSGELFF. CDR3 nucleotide sequence: TGTGCCAGCAGTGAACCGGGACTCTCGTCCGGGGAGCTGTTTTTT. The rearrangement uses TRBV2 and TRBJ2-2, with a possible D match to TRBD2 (6 bases). Trimming removed 2 bases at V and 6 bases at J, with 13 bases between. CDR3 length: 15 residues. Germline CDR1 and CDR2: SNHLY and FYNNEI.

V and J are TRBV7-3 and TRBJ2-1, with 7 bases that match TRBD2. V lost 5 bases, J lost 6 bases, and 7 bases stayed unmatched. Germline V lookup: CDR1 SGHTA, CDR2 FQGTGA. The CDR3 runs to 14 residues. The DNA of the CDR3 is TGTGCCAGCAGCCGCCGCGGGAGAGGCAATGAGCAGTTCTTC. It specifies CASSRRGRGNEQFF.

The chain recombines TRBV20-1 with TRBJ2-3, with TRBD2 identical over 11 bases. Germline V gives CDR1 DFQATT, CDR2 SNEGSKA (reference sequence). This CDR3 region has 17 residues. Trimming removed 3 bases from V and 0 bases from J; junction bases left unmatched: 8. CDR3 residues: CSASLAGGPYSTDTQYF. DNA for the CDR3: TGCAGTGCTAGTTTAGCGGGAGGGCCCTATAGCACAGATACGCAGTATTTT.

The J gene is TRBJ1-2, the V gene TRBV14, with TRBD1 as a possible D gene (5 bases). V shed 0 bases and J shed 6 bases, with 14 bases lying between them. Germline V gene lookup returns CDR1 SGHDN and CDR2 FVKESK. The length of the CDR3 is 15 residues. The CDR3 bases are TGTGCCAGCAGCCAAGATATTCAGGGTCTTCATGGCTACACCTTC. Its protein is CASSQDIQGLHGYTF.

As for this clone: Its ends do not fully match the called genes, so a read error is possible. The same CDR3 can be traced to other DNA sequences in this sample. The chain carries TRBV5-4 and TRBJ2-7; 7 bases are a match to TRBD1. Germline assignment: CDR1 SGHNT and CDR2 YYREEE (reference sequence). The CDR3 totals 14 residues. CDR3 bases: TGTGCCAGTAGCTCGAGGGACAGAGGAGGCGAGCAGTACTTC. Translation gives CASSSRDRGGEQYF. Complete variable domain (other parts from reference TRBV5-4 and TRBJ2-7): ETGVTQSPTHLIKTRGQQVTLRCSSQSGHNTVSWYQQALGQGPQFIFQYYREEENGRGNFPPRFSGLQFPNYSSELNVNALELDDSALYLCASSSRDRGGEQYFGPGTRLTVT.

This chain connects TRBV19 to TRBJ2-5; possible D gene TRBD1, 6 bases. This CDR3 spans 15 amino acids. V shed 3 bases and J shed 5 bases, with 16 bases lying between them. CDR1 LNHDA and CDR2 SQIVND come from the germline V gene (reference sequence). The CDR3 loop is CASSITQGWGETQYF. In DNA, the CDR3 is TGTGCCAGTAGTATTACACAGGGATGGGGGGAGACCCAGTACTTC.

The CDR3 sequence is CASSEVDRGRSGNTIYF. CDR3 bases: TGTGCCAGCAGTGAAGTCGACAGGGGGCGTAGTGGAAACACCATATATTTT. The chain is built from TRBV6-1 and TRBJ1-3; 10 positions agree with TRBD1. Germline CDR1 is MNHNS and CDR2 is SASEGT. This CDR3 contains 17 residues. The junction had 6 bases not matched to a gene; V was cut back by 1 base and J by 3 bases.

The chain is built from TRBV28 and TRBJ2-3; the D gene is possibly TRBD2 (5 bases). Trimming removed 3 bases at V and 5 bases at J, with 6 bases between. CDR3 length equals 12 residues. Germline lookup yields CDR1 MDHEN and CDR2 SYDVKM. In DNA, the CDR3 is TGTGCCAGCAGTTTGGAGGTAGATACGCAGTATTTT. This gives the protein CASSLEVDTQYF.

This clone was detected only once. V and J are TRBV29-1 and TRBJ2-2; TRBD2 agrees at 8 bases. CDR3 length: 15 amino acids. Unmatched junction bases numbered 7, after V lost 6 bases and J lost 1 base. CDR1 and CDR2 (germline): SQVTM, ANQGSEA. CDR3 residues: CSVRVAGGNTGELFF. The CDR3, as DNA: TGCAGCGTCCGGGTCGCGGGAGGGAACACCGGGGAGCTGTTTTTT.

The chain has TRBV11-2 and TRBJ2-1; tentatively, D is TRBD1 (6 bases). CDR1 and CDR2 (germline): SGHAT, FQNNGV. V dropped 7 bases and J dropped 2 bases, with 9 bases sitting between them. This CDR3 has 13 amino acids. The CDR3 nucleotides are TGTGCCAGCAACCGACAGGCCTACAATGAGCAGTTCTTC. Its translation: CASNRQAYNEQFF.